The rows below give T cell receptor beta chains drawn from one sample of a study of blood T cell repertoires in COVID-19. Sequencing was performed with immunoSEQ multiplex PCR; in TCRdb, only in-frame clones are kept and a portion is missing. The sample yields 100,000 to 150,000 clones, around 87% seen once. The sample taken for sequencing was peripheral blood. The receptor source for this set is a man aged 50 or older with acute or convalescent COVID-19. Both conserved end residues are part of each CDR3. The D gene is left open where the match is weak. Not every row has a clone size; where given, it reads once, few, many or a size class.

V: TRBV19; D: TRBD2; size: -; J: TRBJ2-2; DNA: TGTGCCAGTAGTATAACGGGAGGGGTCACCGGGGAGCTGTTTTTT; CDR3: CASSITGGVTGELFF
V: TRBV7-2; D: TRBD2; size: -; J: TRBJ2-7; DNA: TGTGCCAGCAGCTTAGGTAGCGGGTCACCCTACGAGCAGTACTTC; CDR3: CASSLGSGSPYEQYF
V: TRBV7-9; D: TRBD1; size: few; J: TRBJ1-2; DNA: TGTGCCGGCGGACAGGGGGACTTCTATGGCTACACCTTC; CDR3: CAGGQGDFYGYTF
V: TRBV24-1; D: -; size: -; J: TRBJ2-6; DNA: TGTGCCACCTCTTTATCTGGGGCCAACGTCCTGACTTTC; CDR3: CATSLSGANVLTF
V: TRBV7-9; D: TRBD1; size: -; J: TRBJ1-6; DNA: TGTGCCAGCAGCTTAGGCCGCGGACAGGCTAGACCCCTCCACTTT; CDR3: CASSLGRGQARPLHF
V: TRBV6-2/TRBV6-3; D: TRBD2; size: -; J: TRBJ2-7; DNA: TGTGCCAGCAGTCCCCGGACTAGCGCTGGCTACGAGCAGTACTTC; CDR3: CASSPRTSAGYEQYF
V: TRBV18; D: TRBD2; size: -; J: TRBJ2-1; DNA: TGTGCCAGCTCACCACTTGTCTTAGCGGGAGGCCCCTCCTACAATGAGCAGTTCTTC; CDR3: CASSPLVLAGGPSYNEQFF
V: TRBV5-1; D: -; size: -; J: TRBJ1-1; DNA: TGCGCCAGCAGCTTGTTTGGGCAGGGAATCGGAAACACTGAAGCTTTCTTT; CDR3: CASSLFGQGIGNTEAFF
V: TRBV27; D: -; size: once; J: TRBJ2-1; DNA: TGTGCCAGCAGGCCAAGAGCGTACAATGAGCAGTTCTTC; CDR3: CASRPRAYNEQFF
V: TRBV27; D: TRBD2; size: -; J: TRBJ2-1; DNA: TGTGCCAGCAGTCCTCTAGCGGGGAACTACAATGAGCAGTTCTTC; CDR3: CASSPLAGNYNEQFF
V: TRBV7-2; D: -; size: -; J: TRBJ2-1; DNA: TGTGCCAGCAGCTTAAGACAATACAATGAGCAGTTCTTC; CDR3: CASSLRQYNEQFF
V: TRBV21-1; D: -; size: -; J: TRBJ1-4; DNA: TGTGCCAGCAGCAGTTACAGGGTACCTCGCCCAACTAATGAAAAACTGTTTTTT; CDR3: CASSSYRVPRPTNEKLFF
V: TRBV19; D: -; size: -; J: TRBJ1-5; DNA: TGTGCCAGTAGGGAGGGCAGGAGCAATCAGCCCCAGCATTTT; CDR3: CASREGRSNQPQHF
V: TRBV4-3; D: TRBD1; size: once; J: TRBJ2-2; DNA: TGCGCCAGCAGCCAAACAGGGGGAGCCCATTGGGGTGACACCGGGGAGCTGTTTTTT; CDR3: CASSQTGGAHWGDTGELFF
V: TRBV3-1/TRBV3-2; D: TRBD2; size: -; J: TRBJ2-7; DNA: TGTGCCAGCAGCCAAGCCCCCAGCGGGAGTCACGAGCAGTACTTC; CDR3: CASSQAPSGSHEQYF
V: TRBV25-1; D: TRBD1; size: -; J: TRBJ1-1; DNA: TGTGCCAGCAGTGAGTACAGGGGGAACACTGAAGCTTTCTTT; CDR3: CASSEYRGNTEAFF
V: TRBV3-1/TRBV3-2; D: TRBD1; size: few; J: TRBJ1-1; DNA: TGTGCCAGCAGACCCAGGACAGGGGGAAACACTGAAGCTTTCTTT; CDR3: CASRPRTGGNTEAFF
V: TRBV5-1; D: -; size: -; J: TRBJ2-6; DNA: TGCGCCAGCAGCTTGGAGGTCTCGGCAGTCATTAGCTCTGAGGCCAACGTCCTGACTTTC; CDR3: CASSLEVSAVISSEANVLTF
V: TRBV11-2; D: -; size: -; J: TRBJ2-1; DNA: TGTGCCAGCAGAAGCCTCCAGGGGCGCTCCTACAATGAGCAGTTCTTC; CDR3: CASRSLQGRSYNEQFF
V: TRBV6-1; D: TRBD2; size: -; J: TRBJ2-3; DNA: TGTGCCAGCAGTGATCGGAGTAGCGGGAGTCCAGATACGCAGTATTTT; CDR3: CASSDRSSGSPDTQYF
V: TRBV25-1; D: TRBD1; size: -; J: TRBJ1-1; DNA: TGTGCCAGCAGCCCCATCCTCCCAGGGGGCGCGAACACTGAAGCTTTCTTT; CDR3: CASSPILPGGANTEAFF
V: TRBV9; D: -; size: -; J: TRBJ1-3; DNA: TGTGCCAGCAGCGCCGGGACAACCTTGCCTGGAAACACCATATATTTT; CDR3: CASSAGTTLPGNTIYF
V: TRBV6-5; D: TRBD2; size: -; J: TRBJ2-7; DNA: TGTGCCAGCAGTTCCCTGACTAGCGGGGCCTACGAGCAGTACTTC; CDR3: CASSSLTSGAYEQYF
V: TRBV15; D: -; size: -; J: TRBJ1-1; DNA: TGTGCCACCAGCATTCGGACAACCTGGAACACTGAAGCTTTCTTT; CDR3: CATSIRTTWNTEAFF
V: TRBV19; D: TRBD2; size: -; J: TRBJ2-3; DNA: TGTGCCAGTAGTATAGCCCCCCAGCGGGAGGGGGATACGCAGTATTTT; CDR3: CASSIAPQREGDTQYF
V: TRBV2; D: TRBD2; size: -; J: TRBJ2-1; DNA: TGTGCCAGCAATGCTGAAGCGGGATCCCCGTTCTTC; CDR3: CASNAEAGSPFF
V: TRBV18; D: -; size: -; J: TRBJ2-1; DNA: TGTGCCAGCTCACCAATCCAGGACTATAACAATGAGCAGTTCTTC; CDR3: CASSPIQDYNNEQFF
V: TRBV19; D: TRBD1; size: -; J: TRBJ1-1; DNA: TGTGCCAGTAGTCCCTTCCTCACACAGGGGAACATGGGGACTGAAGCTTTCTTT; CDR3: CASSPFLTQGNMGTEAFF
V: TRBV6-5; D: -; size: -; J: TRBJ1-5; DNA: TGTGCCAGCACCCACTTTAGCAATCAGCCCCAGCATTTT; CDR3: CASTHFSNQPQHF
V: TRBV4-1; D: TRBD2; size: -; J: TRBJ2-7; DNA: TGCGCCAGCAGCCAAGATGCTAGCGGGAGGTACGAGCAGTACTTC; CDR3: CASSQDASGRYEQYF
V: TRBV11-3; D: -; size: once; J: TRBJ2-6; DNA: TGTGCCAGCAGCTTAGTGGCGGTAGCCAACGTCCTGACTTTC; CDR3: CASSLVAVANVLTF
V: TRBV18; D: -; size: -; J: TRBJ2-1; DNA: TGTGCCAGCTCACCCGGGGGCGGGAGCCAACGGGATGAGCAGTTCTTC; CDR3: CASSPGGGSQRDEQFF
V: TRBV11-2; D: -; size: -; J: TRBJ1-6; DNA: TGTGCCAGCAGCCACGGGGGCAGGGGAGGGGGTTCCTATAATTCACCCCTCCACTTT; CDR3: CASSHGGRGGGSYNSPLHF
V: TRBV6-5; D: -; size: -; J: TRBJ1-3; DNA: TGTGCCAGCAGTTACTCGGGCAACTCTGGAAACACCATATATTTT; CDR3: CASSYSGNSGNTIYF
V: TRBV3-1/TRBV3-2; D: -; size: -; J: TRBJ2-5; DNA: TGTGCCAGCAGCCCTCCGGGACAACAAGAGACCCAGTACTTC; CDR3: CASSPPGQQETQYF
V: TRBV19; D: TRBD2; size: -; J: TRBJ2-3; DNA: TGTGCCAGTAGTACGCGGACTAGCCCCACAGATACGCAGTATTTT; CDR3: CASSTRTSPTDTQYF
V: TRBV15; D: -; size: -; J: TRBJ1-5; DNA: TGTGCCACCAGCCCGACCGGGGGACGCGGCCAGCCCCAGCATTTT; CDR3: CATSPTGGRGQPQHF
V: TRBV30; D: TRBD2; size: -; J: TRBJ2-1; DNA: TGTGCCTGGAGCGCTAGCGGGAGACTCGACAATGAGCAGTTCTTC; CDR3: CAWSASGRLDNEQFF
V: TRBV19; D: TRBD1; size: -; J: TRBJ2-7; DNA: TGTGCCAGTGGACAGGGCTACGAGCAGTACTTC; CDR3: CASGQGYEQYF
V: TRBV28; D: TRBD2; size: -; J: TRBJ2-3; DNA: TGTGCCGGTGGGCGGGAGAAATACCGCACAGATACGCAGTATTTT; CDR3: CAGGREKYRTDTQYF
V: TRBV5-4; D: TRBD1; size: -; J: TRBJ2-1; DNA: TGTGCCAGCAGCTTCCGCGGGACAGGGCAGTTCTTC; CDR3: CASSFRGTGQFF